The subject of this entry is one T cell receptor (beta chain). What it binds is not known. Profiled with immunoSEQ multiplex PCR; TCRdb holds only in-frame clones, not every one. Among some 13,000 clones listed, approximately 88% were seen once. The time point: recipient sample about 28 days before transplant, after cytoreduction. Germline V gene sequence: CDR1 LNHDA, CDR2 SQIVND (reference sequence). Trimming removed 7 bases from V and 0 bases from J, with 13 bases in between. This CDR3 has 15 amino acids. The record originates from a study of T cell clonotyping in hematopoietic cell transplantation. In the study overall: Cytoreduction preceded collection of pretransplant recipient samples. Findings and limits, study-wide: Broader posttransplant TCR repertoire diversity was predicted by graft donor and pretransplant recipient Inverse Simpson Index values. Without cell sorting, CD4 versus CD8 contributions remain unresolved.

The V gene is TRBV19, the J gene TRBJ1-5; D is ambiguous. Specimen: peripheral blood mononuclear cells, collected before stem cell transplant. The origin of this receptor is a man in his sixties with acute myeloid leukemia. Some clones in this sample may be carry-over from other donors' samples. The CDR3 DNA sequence: TGTGCCAGTACCCCCGGCGGGTATAGCAATCAGCCCCAGCATTTT. It codes for CASTPGGYSNQPQHF.